This TCR beta chain originates from a study of CD8 T cells in Susac syndrome. Across the study: When blood was drawn, patients with Susac syndrome were on intravenous immunoglobulin alone, on corticosteroids, or therapy-naive.

Roughly 0.45 to 1 ug RNA was reverse transcribed with random hexamers. MiXCR, run by TCRdb on the immunoSEQ multiplex PCR reads, gives a single entry per CDR3 protein. The table lists around 170,000 distinct CDR3 sequences, 95% to 96% of them singletons. CDR1 and CDR2 (germline): LGHNA, YSLEER. This CDR3 comprises 13 residues. The ends were cut back, 4 bases at V and 8 bases at J, with 14 bases in the middle. The authors carried out high-throughput sequencing of TCR beta. They applied it to CD8+ and CD4+ T cells obtained from blood. TEMRA cells were enriched by FACS, and CD4+ and CD8+ T cells were negatively isolated.

This chain joins TRBV4-3 and TRBJ1-2; D ambiguous. Specimen: CD4+ T cells from PBMCs. The receptor was derived from a human donor with Susac syndrome. The CDR3 here is CASSREHNIGYTF. CDR3 bases: TGCGCCAGCAGCCGAGAACACAATATCGGCTACACCTTC.